These 5 T cell receptor beta chains share one sample of origin, sequenced in a study of CD8+ T cells in alopecia areata. Sequencing templates came from extracted RNA that was reverse transcribed into cDNA. TCRdb keeps only in-frame clones here, not all; method: immunoSEQ multiplex PCR. The sample has about 160,000 clones, roughly 65% seen once. As to treatment: oral pan-JAK inhibitor, 5-10 mg twice daily. Sequenced here: CD4+ T cells sorted from blood, sampled at week 4, from a patient treated with tofacitinib. The receptors shown here come from a human donor with alopecia areata.

The chain employs TRBV2 and TRBJ1-1; weak D call: TRBD1 (6 bases). The CDR3 has 12 amino acids. Germline-derived CDR1 and CDR2 are SNHLY and FYNNEI. V was clipped by 7 bases and J by 7 bases, with 13 bases between them. The CDR3 spells CASTGGRVEAFF. CDR3 nucleotides: TGTGCCAGCACGGGGGGCAGGGTTGAAGCTTTCTTT.

The chain couples TRBV30 to TRBJ1-5; D not certain. V was cut by 3 bases and J by 7 bases, with 13 bases left in between. The CDR3 extends over 13 amino acids. Germline lookup yields CDR1 GTSNPN and CDR2 SVGIG (reference sequence). The CDR3 loop reads CAWSTRWEQPQHF. The CDR3 coding sequence is TGTGCCTGGAGCACAAGGTGGGAGCAGCCCCAGCATTTT.

This clone was counted ten times or more. This chain uses TRBV4-1 with TRBJ2-1; 7 bases are a match to TRBD1. From germline, CDR1 is MGHRA and CDR2 YSYEKL. The CDR3 totals 16 residues. Trimming took 4 bases from V and 0 from J; bases not matched to a gene: 6. The CDR3 DNA reads as TGCGCCAGCAGCCCCCCGACAGGGAGCTCCTACAATGAGCAGTTCTTC. Residues: CASSPPTGSSYNEQFF.

The CDR3 region has the DNA TGTGCCAGTAGTCCACTTTCCGTATCACCCCTCCACTTT. As protein: CASSPLSVSPLHF. V usage is TRBV19 and J usage is TRBJ1-6, with D uncertain. The ends were cut back, 5 bases at V and 10 bases at J, with 12 bases in the middle. The CDR3 loop spans 13 amino acids. Germline V gives CDR1 LNHDA, CDR2 SQIVND (reference sequence). Supplemented by reference TRBV19 and TRBJ1-6, the full variable domain reads DGGITQSPKYLFRKEGQNVTLSCEQNLNHDAMYWYRQDPGQGLRLIYYSQIVNDFQKGDIAEGYSVSREKKESFPLTVTSAQKNPTAFYLCASSPLSVSPLHFGNGTRLTVT.

The chain uses TRBV29-1 and TRBJ1-4, with D perhaps matching TRBD1 (5 bases). Germline CDR1 SQVTM, CDR2 ANQGSEA. The CDR3 is made up of 15 amino acids. Trimming took off 1 base at V and 8 bases at J, with 17 bases between the two ends. CDR3 sequence reads: CSVEVPGRGREKLFF. CDR3 sequence (DNA): TGCAGCGTTGAAGTTCCCGGGAGGGGACGAGAAAAACTGTTTTTT.